The T cell receptor beta chain under discussion was sequenced for a study of control samples from healthy donors and cancer patients. The CDR3 sequence is 16 residues long. Unmatched junction bases numbered 9, after V lost 1 base and J lost 5 bases. Germline values: CDR1 LGHNA, CDR2 YSLEER. Using immunoSEQ multiplex PCR, the repertoire was profiled, and TCRdb retains in-frame clones only, with some absent. The data show about 140,000 clones, about nine tenths seen once. The J gene is TRBJ2-5, the V gene TRBV4-3; 8 bases map to TRBD2. The receptor was isolated from a man aged 25-45 years in good health. The specimen was blood. The CDR3 nucleotides are TGCGCCAGCAGCCAAGTTAAACTAGCGGCGGTGGAGACCCAGTACTTC. As protein: CASSQVKLAAVETQYF.